This TCR beta chain was captured by sequencing in a study of response to subunit inactivated influenza vaccine. Findings and limits, study-wide: T cells newly recruited by each seasonal influenza vaccination are few, the authors suggested.

Note on this clonotype: Its specificity is unknown.

In TCRdb, the RT-PCR reads were re-called with MiXCR into one record per CDR3 protein. The table includes hundreds of thousands of distinct CDR3 sequences, around 14% detected once. The CDR3 has 15 amino acids. Germline lookup yields CDR1 SGHDN and CDR2 FVKESK. Germline trimming cut 8 bases from V and 5 bases from J; bases unmatched to any gene: 11. The V and J genes are TRBV14 and TRBJ2-3; 9 positions agree with TRBD2. The sample was PBMCs from blood, taken 14 to 15 days before vaccination. The TCR was taken from a man aged 45-65 years who received an inactivated influenza vaccine. The CDR3: CASCRPGLAVDTQYF. In DNA form, the CDR3 reads TGTGCCAGCTGCCGACCGGGACTAGCAGTAGATACGCAGTATTTT.